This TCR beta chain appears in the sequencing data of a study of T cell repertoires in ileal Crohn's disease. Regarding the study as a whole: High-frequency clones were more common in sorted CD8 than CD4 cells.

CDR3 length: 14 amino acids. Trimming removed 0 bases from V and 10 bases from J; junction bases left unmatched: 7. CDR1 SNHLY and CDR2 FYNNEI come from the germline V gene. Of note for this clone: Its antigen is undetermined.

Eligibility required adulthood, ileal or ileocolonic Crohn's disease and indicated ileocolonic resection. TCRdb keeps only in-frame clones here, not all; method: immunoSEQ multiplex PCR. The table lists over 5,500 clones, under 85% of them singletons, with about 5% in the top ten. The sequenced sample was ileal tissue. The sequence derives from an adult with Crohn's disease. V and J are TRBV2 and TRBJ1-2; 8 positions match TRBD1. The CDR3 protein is CASSEALAGGVYTF. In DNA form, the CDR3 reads TGTGCCAGCAGTGAAGCGCTTGCAGGGGGCGTCTACACCTTC.